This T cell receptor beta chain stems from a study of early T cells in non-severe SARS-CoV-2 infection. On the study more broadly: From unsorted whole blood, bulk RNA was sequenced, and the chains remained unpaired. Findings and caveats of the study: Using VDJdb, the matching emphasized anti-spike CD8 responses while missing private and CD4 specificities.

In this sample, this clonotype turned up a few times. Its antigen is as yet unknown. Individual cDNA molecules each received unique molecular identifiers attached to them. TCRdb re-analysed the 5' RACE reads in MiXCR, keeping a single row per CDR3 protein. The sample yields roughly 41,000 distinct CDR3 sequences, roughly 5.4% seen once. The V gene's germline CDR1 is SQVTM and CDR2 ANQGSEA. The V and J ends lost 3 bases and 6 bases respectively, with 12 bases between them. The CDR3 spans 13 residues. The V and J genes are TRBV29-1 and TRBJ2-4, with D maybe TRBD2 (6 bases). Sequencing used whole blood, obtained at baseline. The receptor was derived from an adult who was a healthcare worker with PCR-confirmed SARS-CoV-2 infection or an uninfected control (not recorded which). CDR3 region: CSVEMVSGNIQYF. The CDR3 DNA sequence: TGCAGCGTTGAGATGGTTAGCGGAAACATTCAGTACTTC.